This is a list of T cell receptor beta chains from one sample in a study of blood T cell repertoires in COVID-19. The repertoire was sequenced with immunoSEQ multiplex PCR; TCRdb's copy has only in-frame clones and lacks some. Here the sample spans about 170,000 clones, around 79% being singletons. The sequenced material came from PBMCs or T cells enriched from blood (not recorded which). The receptors here all came from a woman in her 70s in a cohort exposed to, infected with or recovered from COVID-19 (not recorded which). The conserved cysteine and the conserved F or W are not part of the CDR3 here. Part of the rows lack a size; the others show once, few, many or a class for expanded clones.

size,V,J,CDR3
once,TRBV2,TRBJ2-1,ASSPLRASGTYNEQF
.,TRBV5-1,TRBJ1-1,ASRARTIQNTEAF
.,TRBV6-5,TRBJ2-7,ASRTGAGEQY
.,TRBV4-1,TRBJ1-5,ASSQSMTSFNEPQH
.,TRBV10-3,TRBJ1-1,AISPTGGAGGTEAF
once,TRBV7-9,TRBJ2-6,ASNPGLTAGANVLT
.,TRBV5-4,TRBJ2-5,ASSHPSGRAAQETQY
once,TRBV6-2/TRBV6-3,TRBJ1-1,ASSPRGRTEAF
.,TRBV7-2,TRBJ2-3,ASSPGSLGDTQY
few,TRBV5-5,TRBJ1-4,ASSSQTGINEKLF
few,TRBV7-9,TRBJ2-3,ASSPQGSTQY
.,TRBV15,TRBJ1-5,ATSRGRNQPQH
.,TRBV30,TRBJ2-1,AWRARAYNEQF
.,TRBV10-3,TRBJ2-7,AIRDRVEGKPDYEQY
.,TRBV11-2,TRBJ2-7,ASSYRGSSYEQY
.,TRBV6-5,TRBJ1-5,ASRGGQYSNQPQH
.,TRBV15,TRBJ2-7,ATSRRLDPYEQY
few,TRBV27,TRBJ1-6,ASSMEPGQGYSPLH
.,TRBV5-1,TRBJ1-6,ASSVTGTGALGGYSPLH
few,TRBV28,TRBJ2-7,ASSIGDRGYEQY
.,TRBV10-2,TRBJ2-7,ASSEIWGKYEQY
few,TRBV28,TRBJ2-1,ASSATSGSYYEQF
.,TRBV7-8,TRBJ2-3,ASSLPLGLAGELGDTQY
.,TRBV7-3,TRBJ2-1,ASSPREGYNEQF
.,TRBV19,TRBJ1-2,ASSMDGTYGYT
.,TRBV28,TRBJ2-1,ASSFARTNEQF
.,TRBV7-2,TRBJ2-5,ASRDLGTLGETQY
.,TRBV5-6,TRBJ2-3,ASSSNRGSTDTQY
.,TRBV4-1,TRBJ2-5,ASSQVSGQETQY
.,TRBV4-1,TRBJ1-4,ASSQERDRGRQLF
.,TRBV27,TRBJ1-2,ASSLVWGDYGYT
.,TRBV10-3,TRBJ2-1,AISDVNEQF
.,TRBV29-1,TRBJ2-3,SVGAGPGTDTQY
.,TRBV28,TRBJ1-5,ASSLLFGQGGHQPQH
once,TRBV19,TRBJ2-3,ASSITGYTDTQY
.,TRBV27,TRBJ2-3,ASSFRRGTDTQY
once,TRBV9,TRBJ1-2,ASSVAPGQNYGYT
.,TRBV7-2,TRBJ2-1,ASSPGLAGYNEQF
.,TRBV11-2,TRBJ2-7,ASSLEAAIVYEQY
few,TRBV28,TRBJ1-1,ASSSIRVEAF
.,TRBV7-2,TRBJ2-7,ASSSQGGGFSYEQY
.,TRBV28,TRBJ1-5,ASNTWVKEGYSNQPQH
.,TRBV24-1,TRBJ2-1,ATRVPGQGWTSGGPGKF
.,TRBV6-5,TRBJ1-5,ASTEDWYQPQH
.,TRBV18,TRBJ2-1,ASSRGLVGNEQF
.,TRBV28,TRBJ2-6,ASSFHGGSSGANVLT
few,TRBV6-5,TRBJ2-1,ASRSSGRAREQF
.,TRBV27,TRBJ2-7,ASNVRGTGGYEQY
.,TRBV5-1,TRBJ2-7,ASSLGSYYEQY
.,TRBV28,TRBJ2-7,ASRGTSGRAYEQY
.,TRBV7-2,TRBJ1-5,ASSLDSIQPQH
.,TRBV7-2,TRBJ1-2,ASSPDREDGYT
.,TRBV18,TRBJ2-5,ASSPQVARETQY
.,TRBV29-1,TRBJ2-1,SVVGLAGGEQF
once,TRBV18,TRBJ2-2,ASSPLAATGELF
.,TRBV19,TRBJ1-6,ASSQQGFDSPLH
.,TRBV18,TRBJ1-1,ASSPSGRNTEAF
.,TRBV2,TRBJ1-5,ASSLETGYSNQPQH
.,TRBV5-1,TRBJ2-3,ASSLGLAGTGTDTQY
.,TRBV18,TRBJ1-1,ASSPPGGQGVTEAF